Below are 23 T cell receptor beta chains sequenced from a single sample in a study of CD8+CD57+ T cells in acquired aplastic anemia. The sequenced patients had an expansion of CD8+CD57+ cells seen by flow cytometry. Using genomic DNA as the template, TCR beta VDJ and CDR3 profiling was carried out. TCRdb processed the reads anew with MiXCR; each CDR3 protein has one entry. The top ten hold 12% of the sample, which has about 150,000 distinct CDR3 sequences, 40% to 65% seen once. The sequenced sample consisted of sorted CD4+, CD8+, or CD8+CD57+ T cells (not recorded which) from PBMCs. These receptor sequences come from a human donor with aplastic anemia.

The sample holds many counts of this clonotype. The CDR3 loop is CASSLVGGATEAFF. The CDR3 DNA sequence: TGTGCCAGCAGCTTAGTGGGGGGGGCAACTGAAGCTTTCTTT. V gene TRBV7-8 combines with J gene TRBJ1-1, with D tentatively TRBD1 (6 bases). Deletions cut 1 base from V and 5 bases from J, with 11 bases between. The CDR3 extends over 14 amino acids. Germline V gene data show CDR1 as SGHVS and CDR2 as FQNEAQ.

The chain combines TRBV15 with TRBJ1-1; D not certain. The CDR3 runs 13 residues. Germline CDR1 is LNHNV and CDR2 is YYDKDF (reference sequence). V shed 0 bases and J shed 7 bases, with 9 bases lying between them. The CDR3 protein is CATSRDPLFEAFF. CDR3 DNA: TGTGCCACCAGCAGAGATCCCTTATTTGAAGCTTTCTTT.

The J gene is TRBJ2-7, the V gene TRBV2; no clear D. The CDR3 has 12 residues. Germline V gene sequence: CDR1 SNHLY, CDR2 FYNNEI. Trimming removed 7 bases from V and 3 bases from J, with 10 bases in between. CDR3 nucleotides: TGTGCCAGCACCAGGTCGAACTACGAGCAGTACTTC. Its protein is CASTRSNYEQYF. Full variable domain (rest looked up from reference TRBV2 and TRBJ2-7): EPEVTQTPSHQVTQMGQEVILRCVPISNHLYFYWYRQILGQKVEFLVSFYNNEISEKSEIFDDQFSVERPDGSNFTLKIRSTKLEDSAMYFCASTRSNYEQYFGPGTRLTVT.

The genes are TRBV24-1 and TRBJ2-1, with 11 bases fitting TRBD2. The CDR3 sequence is 17 residues long. The V segment lost 6 bases and the J segment 6 bases; nucleotides outside the gene matches: 12. Germline V gene data show CDR1 as KGHDR and CDR2 as SFDVKD. CDR3 in amino acids: CATSPTTGLADINEQFF. Written as DNA, the CDR3 is TGTGCCACCAGTCCTACTACGGGACTAGCGGATATCAATGAGCAGTTCTTC.

This clonotype was detected a few times. Being one base from a much bigger clone, this may be a read error. The chain combines TRBV20-1 with TRBJ2-3; possibly TRBD2 for D (5 bases). Trimming took off 4 bases at V and 7 bases at J, with 18 bases between the two ends. Germline CDR1 and CDR2: DFQATT and SNEGSKA (reference sequence). This CDR3 is built from 14 residues. The CDR3 DNA reads TGCAGTGCTACTGGTTACGGGAAGGAATATACGCAGTATTTT. This codes for CSATGYGKEYTQYF.

This clonotype was counted once. Compared with germline, one end of the junction differs, possibly owing to a read error. This chain uses TRBV6-5 with TRBJ2-2; possibly TRBD2 for D (5 bases). The CDR3 has 13 amino acids. CDR1 and CDR2 from the germline V gene are MNHEY and SVGAGI. The CDR3 loop is CASSYLNTGELPF. The CDR3 DNA sequence: TGTGCCAGCAGTTACCTCAACACCGGGGAGCTGCCTTTT.

This clonotype was detected once. The J gene is TRBJ2-7, the V gene TRBV13, with TRBD2 matching over 8 bases. Looked up from germline, CDR1 is PRHDT and CDR2 is FYEKMQ (reference sequence). This CDR3 region has 15 residues. V lost 5 bases to trimming and J lost 0 bases; unmatched junction nucleotides: 6. The CDR3 coding sequence is TGTGCCAGCAGCCCCGGCGGGGGGAGCTCCTACGAGCAGTACTTC. Its protein product is CASSPGGGSSYEQYF. The variable domain in full, with the rest retrieved from reference TRBV13 and TRBJ2-7, is AAGVIQSPRHLIKEKRETATLKCYPIPRHDTVYWYQQGPGQDPQFLISFYEKMQSDKGSIPDRFSAQQFSDYHSELNMSSLELGDSALYFCASSPGGGSSYEQYFGPGTRLTVT.

The chain has TRBV29-1 and TRBJ2-3, with TRBD1 as a possible D gene (6 bases). Trimming took off 8 bases at V and 4 bases at J, with 16 bases between the two ends. CDR3 size: 13 residues. Germline-derived CDR1 and CDR2 are SQVTM and ANQGSEA. CDR3 region: CSFSLGAPDTQYF. The CDR3 DNA sequence: TGCAGCTTCAGCCTGGGGGCCCCAGATACGCAGTATTTT.

This sequence joins TRBV19 and TRBJ1-1, with D perhaps TRBD1 (6 bases). The V gene lost 1 base and the J gene lost 3 bases, with 9 bases spanning the gap. The length of the CDR3 is 14 residues. Per the germline V gene, CDR1 is LNHDA and CDR2 is SQIVND (reference sequence). The CDR3 region is CASSIAHRDTEAFF. In DNA form, the CDR3 reads TGTGCCAGTAGTATAGCTCACAGGGACACTGAAGCTTTCTTT.

The chain uses TRBV4-3 and TRBJ2-7; 9 nucleotides line up with TRBD1. CDR1 LGHNA and CDR2 YSLEER come from the germline V gene. The junction had 5 bases not matched to a gene; V was cut back by 5 bases and J by 0 bases. The length of the CDR3 is 15 residues. The CDR3 loop is CASSRQTGGSYEQYF. The CDR3 nucleotides are TGCGCCAGCAGCAGGCAGACAGGGGGCTCCTACGAGCAGTACTTC.

The chain has TRBV25-1 and TRBJ2-1; unclear D gene. CDR1 is MGHDK and CDR2 is SYGVNS in the germline V gene. The CDR3 length is 12 residues. V gave up 1 base and J gave up 9 bases, with 7 bases separating them. CDR3 amino acids: CASSESKIEQFF. The CDR3 nucleotides are TGTGCCAGCAGTGAATCGAAGATTGAGCAGTTCTTC.

The gene calls are TRBV20-1 and TRBJ1-1; TRBD1 aligns across 8 bases. This CDR3 is built from 14 residues. After removal of 6 bases from V and 0 bases from J, the junction contained 6 bases not matched to a gene. Germline CDR1 and CDR2: DFQATT and SNEGSKA (reference sequence). The CDR3 nucleotides are TGCAGTGCCCCATACAGGGGGTTGAACACTGAAGCTTTCTTT. Translated, it gives CSAPYRGLNTEAFF.

This clonotype was observed at least ten times. The chain uses TRBV6-5 and TRBJ2-3, with no clear D. From germline, CDR1 is MNHEY and CDR2 SVGAGI. The V gene lost 3 bases and the J gene lost 0 bases, with 7 bases spanning the gap. The CDR3 loop spans 14 amino acids. The CDR3 region is CASSYGRSTDTQYF. Here the CDR3 DNA reads TGTGCCAGCAGTTATGGTCGTAGCACAGATACGCAGTATTTT.

The CDR3 nucleotides read TGCAGTGCTAGAGCGCGGGCCAGGTACCAAGAGACCCAGTACTTC. It yields the protein CSARARARYQETQYF. This sequence joins TRBV20-1 and TRBJ2-5, with D maybe TRBD2 (5 bases). This CDR3 has 15 residues. Trimming stripped 1 base from V and 0 bases from J, with 12 bases between. CDR1 and CDR2 from the germline V gene are DFQATT and SNEGSKA (reference sequence).

There are many counts of this clonotype. The chain couples TRBV29-1 to TRBJ2-5, with TRBD2 matching 8 bases. Germline V gene data show CDR1 as SQVTM and CDR2 as ANQGSEA. The V segment lost 8 bases and the J segment 4 bases; nucleotides outside the gene matches: 9. This CDR3 comprises 13 residues. The CDR3 DNA reads as TGCAGCTATTCGGGGGGGCAGAGAGAGACCCAGTACTTC. As protein: CSYSGGQRETQYF.

This CDR3 reads CASSALTVGYNEQFF. The CDR3 DNA sequence: TGTGCCAGCAGCGCCCTAACGGTGGGCTACAATGAGCAGTTCTTC. This sequence joins TRBV9 and TRBJ2-1; no clear D gene. Germline V gene lookup returns CDR1 SGDLS and CDR2 YYNGEE. The CDR3 has 15 residues. Trimming took 3 bases from V and 3 from J, leaving 13 bases between them.

As for this clonotype: An end of the junction differs from the germline gene, which may be a read error. The rearrangement links TRBV10-3 to TRBJ2-7; a weak D match, TRBD1 (5 bases). Germline lookup yields CDR1 ENHRY and CDR2 SYGVKD. This CDR3 contains 15 residues. The DNA of the CDR3 is TGTGCCAGCAGTTACGTGCAGGGTAGTACGTACGAGCAGTACTTC. Amino acid sequence: CASSYVQGSTYEQYF.

V gene TRBV12-3 or TRBV12-4 combines with J gene TRBJ2-3; D tentatively reads TRBD1 or TRBD2 (5 bases each). V shed 3 bases and J shed 2 bases, with 9 bases lying between them. There are 14 residues in the CDR3. In DNA form, the CDR3 reads TGTGCCAGCAGTTTTGAAGGGACCACAGATACGCAGTATTTT. The encoded protein is CASSFEGTTDTQYF.

Worth noting for this clonotype: The germline gene is not matched at one end of the junction; a read error may be the cause. V is TRBV4-1 and J is TRBJ1-2, with a possible D match to TRBD1 (6 bases). Germline loops: CDR1 MGHRA, CDR2 YSYEKL. This CDR3 region has 15 residues. CDR3 sequence reads: CASSQTHSGAGGYTF. The CDR3 DNA sequence: TGTGCCAGCAGCCAAACACACTCAGGGGCAGGAGGCTACACCTTC.

The chain has TRBV20-1 and TRBJ2-7; 13 bases align to TRBD2. Trimming cost V 1 base and J 0 bases; bases outside gene matches: 15. This CDR3 spans 20 amino acids. Germline V gives CDR1 DFQATT, CDR2 SNEGSKA (reference sequence). The CDR3 region has the DNA TGCAGTGCTAGAGGGGGGACTAGCGGGATTGCACCTCCGTGCTCCTACGAGCAGTACTTC. Translated, it gives CSARGGTSGIAPPCSYEQYF.

This clonotype was counted at least ten times. This chain links TRBV20-1 with TRBJ2-5; 9 bases align to TRBD1. The CDR3 loop spans 14 amino acids. Germline V lookup: CDR1 DFQATT, CDR2 SNEGSKA (reference sequence). Trimming cost V 5 bases and J 5 bases; bases outside gene matches: 9. Written as DNA, the CDR3 is TGCAGTGCTGGAGGGACAGGGTCGGTGGAGACCCAGTACTTC. Translation: CSAGGTGSVETQYF.

V is TRBV15 and J is TRBJ2-7; tentative D call: TRBD1 (5 bases). The CDR3 is 17 amino acids. Germline V gene lookup returns CDR1 LNHNV and CDR2 YYDKDF (reference sequence). V lost 5 bases and J 0 bases, leaving 20 bases between the germline ends. The CDR3 DNA is TGTGCCACCAGCTCCAGGGTCGGGCTTACCGGCTCCTACGAGCAGTACTTC. Residues: CATSSRVGLTGSYEQYF.

This clonotype was seen more than once but under ten times. The rearrangement joins TRBV20-1 to TRBJ2-2; 10 bases line up with TRBD1. V shed 0 bases and J 3 bases; nucleotides not matched to a gene: 4. The germline V gene encodes CDR1 DFQATT and CDR2 SNEGSKA (reference sequence). The CDR3 runs to 16 residues. The CDR3, as DNA: TGCAGTGCTAGAGATCCCGGGACAGGGGACACCGGGGAGCTGTTTTTT. Protein product: CSARDPGTGDTGELFF.